This entry concerns a single T cell receptor beta chain. Its antigen is currently unknown. These data are taken from a study of metastatic and nonmetastatic thyroid tumors. Study context: Repertoires of blood and of tissue (tumor or nodule) from malignant and benign thyroid patients were compared.

TCRdb reassembled clones from the PCR reads with MiXCR. The repertoire holds tens of thousands of clones, around 23% seen once, with around 3.4% in the top ten. Trimming removed 1 base at V and 2 bases at J, with 10 bases between. There are 14 residues in the CDR3. The V gene's germline CDR1 is SGHDT and CDR2 YYEEEE. Not a single patient had been given any form of treatment at any point before undergoing thyroid surgery. Overall study findings and caveats: Malignant tumors reportedly showed significantly higher TCR beta diversity than benign nodules in both blood and tumor.

The chain joins TRBV5-6 to TRBJ2-7; unclear D gene. This clonotype was obtained from a male donor with papillary thyroid cancer or a benign thyroid nodule (not recorded which). Some clones in this sample may be carry-over from other donors' samples. Sequencing used blood. CDR3 protein: CASSLYGGAYEQYF. In nucleotides, the CDR3 is TGTGCCAGCAGCTTGTACGGCGGCGCCTACGAGCAGTACTTC.